A single sample gave rise to the 5 T cell receptor beta chains below, sequenced in a study of technical replicates of blood from a few donors. The data were produced by immunoSEQ multiplex PCR, yet TCRdb's version contains in-frame clones alone and is incomplete. The sample shows approximately 82,000 clones, approximately 90% of them seen only once. The sequenced sample was T cells isolated from PBMCs. These receptors were collected from a human donor in good health.

The chain uses TRBV28 and TRBJ2-1; a weak D match, TRBD1 (6 bases). Germline V gene data show CDR1 as MDHEN and CDR2 as SYDVKM. Trimming shortened V by 8 bases and J by 7 bases, and 12 bases separated the two germline ends. This CDR3 comprises 12 residues. The CDR3 sequence: CASDYQGNEQFF. Written as DNA, the CDR3 is TGTGCCAGCGATTATCAGGGGAATGAGCAGTTCTTC.

This chain uses TRBV19 with TRBJ1-1; no clear D gene. This CDR3 contains 15 residues. CDR1 LNHDA and CDR2 SQIVND come from the germline V gene (reference sequence). Trimming removed 7 bases from V and 1 base from J, with 16 bases in between. The chain's CDR3 is CASTFYPPGNTEAFF. The CDR3 DNA is TGTGCCAGTACCTTTTACCCCCCAGGGAACACTGAAGCTTTCTTT. Drawing the rest from reference TRBV19 and TRBJ1-1, the complete variable domain is DGGITQSPKYLFRKEGQNVTLSCEQNLNHDAMYWYRQDPGQGLRLIYYSQIVNDFQKGDIAEGYSVSREKKESFPLTVTSAQKNPTAFYLCASTFYPPGNTEAFFGQGTRLTVV.

This rearrangement joins TRBV7-9 to TRBJ2-3; 9 positions match TRBD1. Unmatched junction bases numbered 4, after V lost 3 bases and J lost 3 bases. The CDR3 sequence is 15 residues long. Germline V gives CDR1 SEHNR, CDR2 FQNEAQ (reference sequence). CDR3 region: CASSFRTGETDTQYF. Written as DNA, the CDR3 is TGTGCCAGCAGCTTCAGGACAGGGGAGACAGATACGCAGTATTTT.

The chain uses TRBV30 and TRBJ1-3, with D maybe TRBD1 (5 bases). The CDR3 has 18 residues. Trimming removed 1 base from V and 0 bases from J, with 19 bases in between. Germline CDR1 is GTSNPN and CDR2 is SVGIG (reference sequence). DNA for the CDR3: TGTGCCTGGAGTGGGAGGGGACTCTCTGGTTACTCTGGAAACACCATATATTTT. Amino acids: CAWSGRGLSGYSGNTIYF.

The chain employs TRBV9 and TRBJ2-1; 7 positions match TRBD2. This CDR3 comprises 18 residues. With V trimmed by 2 bases and J by 5 bases, 16 bases remained unmatched. Looked up from germline, CDR1 is SGDLS and CDR2 is YYNGEE. This CDR3 reads CASSVRRTSGARNNEQFF. The CDR3 DNA is TGTGCCAGCAGCGTCCGTAGGACAAGCGGGGCTAGAAACAATGAGCAGTTCTTC. Together with reference TRBV9 and TRBJ2-1, the CDR3 gives the full variable domain: DSGVTQTPKHLITATGQRVTLRCSPRSGDLSVYWYQQSLDQGLQFLIQYYNGEERAKGNILERFSAQQFPDLHSELNLSSLELGDSALYFCASSVRRTSGARNNEQFFGPGTRLTVL.